This entry concerns a single TCR beta chain. Assay: immunoSEQ multiplex PCR; the TCRdb copy retains only in-frame clones and omits some. The sample has approximately 350,000 clones, 90% to 98% seen once; the top ten hold 0.25% to 0.35%. This entry comes from a study of shared clonotypes between healthy human individuals. V lost 4 bases, J lost 6 bases, and 8 bases lay in between. The CDR3 has 12 residues. Germline CDR1 SGHVS, CDR2 FNYEAQ. This rearrangement joins TRBV7-6 to TRBJ2-3; D gene ambiguous. Sequenced input: memory CD8+ T cells sorted from blood. Subset: CD45RO+ cells pooled with CCR7-negative TemRA cells. The clonotype comes from a man aged 25 to 40 in good health. The CDR3 sequence: CASSSGWDTQYF. In nucleotides, the CDR3 is TGTGCCAGCAGCTCGGGTTGGGATACGCAGTATTTT.